These T cell receptor beta chains were read from a single sample in a study of CD8 T cells in Susac syndrome. Each CDR3 protein is one row after TCRdb ran MiXCR on the immunoSEQ multiplex PCR reads. The top ten hold 0.5% of the sample, which has tens of thousands of distinct CDR3 sequences, about 91% seen once. Specimen: CD8+ T cells from PBMCs. The origin of the receptors is a human donor with multiple sclerosis. CDR3s leave out the opening cysteine and the closing phenylalanine or tryptophan. D genes are given only for firm matches.

12 | TRBJ1-5 | - | TRBV27 | ASSLSPGYQPQH
13 | TRBJ2-7 | TRBD1 | TRBV5-1 | ASSSQSGQHYEQY
12 | TRBJ2-1 | TRBD1 | TRBV4-2 | ASSRDRGSNEQF
13 | TRBJ2-3 | TRBD2 | TRBV7-3 | ASSPGTSEGDTQY
12 | TRBJ1-1 | - | TRBV10-2 | ASRDGGARTEAF
11 | TRBJ2-5 | - | TRBV14 | ASSPLFGETQY
11 | TRBJ1-4 | - | TRBV5-4 | ASSLEGVGKLF
13 | TRBJ2-5 | TRBD1 | TRBV12-3/TRBV12-4 | ASSFRGQGQETQY
10 | TRBJ1-1 | - | TRBV2 | ASSEAVRDLF
9 | TRBJ1-2 | - | TRBV5-6 | ASSAGWGYT
13 | TRBJ1-4 | - | TRBV20-1 | SARDRQDPNEKLF
15 | TRBJ2-7 | TRBD2 | TRBV6-5 | ASSYLGGSGRKDEQY
13 | TRBJ1-1 | - | TRBV2 | ASSEPRGWDTEAF
11 | TRBJ2-6 | - | TRBV3-1 | ASSLERANVLT
16 | TRBJ2-6 | - | TRBV7-9 | ASSLAQGQSSGANVLT
11 | TRBJ2-7 | - | TRBV28 | ASSLGLASEQY
13 | TRBJ2-7 | - | TRBV27 | ASSLMGARSYEQY
13 | TRBJ2-7 | - | TRBV23-1 | ASSQSRDGDYEQY
13 | TRBJ2-3 | TRBD2 | TRBV5-6 | ASSLRGGPTDTQY
9 | TRBJ2-3 | - | TRBV28 | ASRIRDTQY
14 | TRBJ2-3 | TRBD2 | TRBV6-2/TRBV6-3 | ASRSTSGSPPDTQY
11 | TRBJ1-3 | - | TRBV30 | AWSSEAENTIY
13 | TRBJ2-7 | - | TRBV19 | ASSILRAPSYEQY
11 | TRBJ2-2 | - | TRBV11-2 | ASSLGGNGELF
8 | TRBJ2-1 | - | TRBV2 | ASRDYEQF
13 | TRBJ1-2 | TRBD1 | TRBV13 | ASSLRGHLEYGYT
14 | TRBJ2-7 | - | TRBV11-1 | ASSLGPGGSSYEQY